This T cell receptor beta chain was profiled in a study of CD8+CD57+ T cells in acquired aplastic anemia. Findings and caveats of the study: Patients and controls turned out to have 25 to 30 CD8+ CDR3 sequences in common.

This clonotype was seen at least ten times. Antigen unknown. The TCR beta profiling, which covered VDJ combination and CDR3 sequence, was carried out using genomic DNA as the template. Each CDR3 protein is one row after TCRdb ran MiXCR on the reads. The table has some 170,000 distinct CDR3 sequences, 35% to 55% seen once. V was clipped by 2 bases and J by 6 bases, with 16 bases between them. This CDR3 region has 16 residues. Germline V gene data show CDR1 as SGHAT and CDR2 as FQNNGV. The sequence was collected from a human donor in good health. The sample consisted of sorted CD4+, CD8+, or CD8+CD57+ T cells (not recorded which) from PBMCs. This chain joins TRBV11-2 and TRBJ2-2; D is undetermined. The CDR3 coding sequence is TGTGCCAGCAGCTTAAACCTAATCACTGGTTCCGGGGAGCTGTTTTTT. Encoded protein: CASSLNLITGSGELFF.